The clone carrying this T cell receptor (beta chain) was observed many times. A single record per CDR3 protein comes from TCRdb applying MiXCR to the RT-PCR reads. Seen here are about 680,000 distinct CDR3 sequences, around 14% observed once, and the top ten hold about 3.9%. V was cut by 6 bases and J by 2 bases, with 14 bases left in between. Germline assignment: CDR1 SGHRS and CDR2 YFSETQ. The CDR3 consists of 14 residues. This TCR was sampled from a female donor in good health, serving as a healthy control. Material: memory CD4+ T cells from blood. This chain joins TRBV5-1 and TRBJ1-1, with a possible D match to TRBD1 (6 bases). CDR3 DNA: TGCGCCAGCAAGGATCGACAGGTAAACACTGAAGCTTTCTTT. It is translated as CASKDRQVNTEAFF. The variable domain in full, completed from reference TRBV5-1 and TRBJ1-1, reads KAGVTQTPRYLIKTRGQQVTLSCSPISGHRSVSWYQQTPGQGLQFLFEYFSETQRNKGNFPGRFSGRQFSNSRSEMNVSTLELGDSALYLCASKDRQVNTEAFFGQGTRLTVV.